The sequence of this T cell receptor beta chain was determined in a study of cytomegalovirus exposure and HLA in healthy donors. Whole-study findings and limits: It was only CMV serostatus that was available as immune exposure information. Links to common viral pathogens appeared, in a later analysis, for several of the most significant clusters. Reportedly, diagnosis of cytomegalovirus status by the classifier showed high specificity and sensitivity.

The PCR was carried out with 60 Vbeta primers and 13 Jbeta primers. The method was immunoSEQ multiplex PCR; TCRdb's version includes in-frame clones alone and lacks a portion of them. The table records about 280,000 clones, 70% to 90% of them present only once. Note on this clone: Its specificity is not known.

V was pared by 7 bases and J by 8 bases, with 23 bases between. From germline, CDR1 is MNHNY and CDR2 SVGAGI (reference sequence). CDR3 length: 16 amino acids. The sample consisted of PBMCs. V and J are TRBV6-6 and TRBJ2-2, with TRBD1 as a possible D gene (6 bases). This receptor was taken from a woman in her late teens or twenties in good health and CMV-seronegative. The CDR3 DNA is TGTGCCAGCATCAACCACAGGGCCCGGCTGGGGGGGGAGCTGTTTTTT. It codes for CASINHRARLGGELFF.